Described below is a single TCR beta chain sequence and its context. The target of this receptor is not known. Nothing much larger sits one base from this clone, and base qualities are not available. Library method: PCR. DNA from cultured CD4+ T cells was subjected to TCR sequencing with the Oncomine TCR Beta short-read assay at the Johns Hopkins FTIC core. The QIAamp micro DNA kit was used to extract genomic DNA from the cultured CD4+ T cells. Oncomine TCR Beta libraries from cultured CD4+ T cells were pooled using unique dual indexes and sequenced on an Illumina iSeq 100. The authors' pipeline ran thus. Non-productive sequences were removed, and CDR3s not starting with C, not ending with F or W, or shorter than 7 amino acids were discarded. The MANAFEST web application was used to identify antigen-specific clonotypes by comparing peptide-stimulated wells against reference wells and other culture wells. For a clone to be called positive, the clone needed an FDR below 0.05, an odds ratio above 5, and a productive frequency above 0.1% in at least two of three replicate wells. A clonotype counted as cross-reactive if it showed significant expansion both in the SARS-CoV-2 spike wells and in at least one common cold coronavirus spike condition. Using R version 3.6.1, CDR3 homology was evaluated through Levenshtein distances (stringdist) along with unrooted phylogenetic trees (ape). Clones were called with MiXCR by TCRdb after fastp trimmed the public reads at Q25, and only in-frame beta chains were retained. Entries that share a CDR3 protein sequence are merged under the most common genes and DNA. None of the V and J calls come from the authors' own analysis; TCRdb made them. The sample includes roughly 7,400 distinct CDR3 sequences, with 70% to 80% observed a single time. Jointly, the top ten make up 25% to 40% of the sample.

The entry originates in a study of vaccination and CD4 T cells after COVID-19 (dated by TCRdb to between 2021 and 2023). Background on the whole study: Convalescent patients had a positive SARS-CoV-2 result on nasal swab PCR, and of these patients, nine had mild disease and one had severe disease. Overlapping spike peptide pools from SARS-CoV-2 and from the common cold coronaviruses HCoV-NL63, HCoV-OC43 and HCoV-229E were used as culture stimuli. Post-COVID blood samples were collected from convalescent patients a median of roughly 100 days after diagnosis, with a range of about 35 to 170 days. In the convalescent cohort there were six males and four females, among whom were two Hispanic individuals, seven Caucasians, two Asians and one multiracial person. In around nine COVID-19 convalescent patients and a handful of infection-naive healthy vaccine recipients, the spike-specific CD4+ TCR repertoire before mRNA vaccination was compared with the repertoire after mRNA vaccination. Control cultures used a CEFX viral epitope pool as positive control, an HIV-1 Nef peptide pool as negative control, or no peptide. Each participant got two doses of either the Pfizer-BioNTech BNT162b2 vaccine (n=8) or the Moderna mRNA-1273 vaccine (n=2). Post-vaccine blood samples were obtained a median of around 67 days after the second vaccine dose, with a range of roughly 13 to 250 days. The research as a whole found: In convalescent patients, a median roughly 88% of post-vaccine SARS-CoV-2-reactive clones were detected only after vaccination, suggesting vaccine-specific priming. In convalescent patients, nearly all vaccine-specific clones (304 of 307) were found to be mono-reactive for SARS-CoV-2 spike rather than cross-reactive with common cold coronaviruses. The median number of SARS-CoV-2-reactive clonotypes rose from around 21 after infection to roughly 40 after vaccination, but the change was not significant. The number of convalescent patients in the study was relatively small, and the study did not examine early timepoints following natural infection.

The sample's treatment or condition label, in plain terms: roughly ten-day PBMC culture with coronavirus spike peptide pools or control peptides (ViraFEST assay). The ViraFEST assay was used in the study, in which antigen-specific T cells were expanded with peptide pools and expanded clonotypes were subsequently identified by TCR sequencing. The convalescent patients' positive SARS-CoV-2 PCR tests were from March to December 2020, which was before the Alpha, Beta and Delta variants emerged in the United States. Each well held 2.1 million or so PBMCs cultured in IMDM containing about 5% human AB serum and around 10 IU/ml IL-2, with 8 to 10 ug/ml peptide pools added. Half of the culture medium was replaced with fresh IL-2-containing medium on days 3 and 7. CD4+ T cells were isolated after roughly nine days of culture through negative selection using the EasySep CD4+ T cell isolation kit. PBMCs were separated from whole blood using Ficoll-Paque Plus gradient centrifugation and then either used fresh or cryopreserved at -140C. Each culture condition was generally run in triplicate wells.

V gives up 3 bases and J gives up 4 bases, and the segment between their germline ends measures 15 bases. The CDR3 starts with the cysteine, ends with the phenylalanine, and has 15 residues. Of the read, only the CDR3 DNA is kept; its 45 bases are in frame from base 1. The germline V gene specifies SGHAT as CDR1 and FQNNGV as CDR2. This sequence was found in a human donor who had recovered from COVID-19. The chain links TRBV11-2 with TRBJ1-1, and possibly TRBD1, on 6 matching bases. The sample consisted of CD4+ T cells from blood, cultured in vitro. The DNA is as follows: TGTGCCAGCAGCTTCTCAGGGGCGCGGGGCACTGAAGCTTTCTTT. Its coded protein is CASSFSGARGTEAFF.